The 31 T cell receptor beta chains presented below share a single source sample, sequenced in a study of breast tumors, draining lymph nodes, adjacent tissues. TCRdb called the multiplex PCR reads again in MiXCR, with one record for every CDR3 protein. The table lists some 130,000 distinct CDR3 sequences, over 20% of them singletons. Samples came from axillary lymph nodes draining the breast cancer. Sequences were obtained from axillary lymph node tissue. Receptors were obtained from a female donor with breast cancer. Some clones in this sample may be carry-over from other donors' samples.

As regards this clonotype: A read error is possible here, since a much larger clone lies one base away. The CDR3, as DNA: TGTGCCAGCAGCTCGAGCCCCGCAAATTACAATGAGCAGTTCTTC. It codes for CASSSSPANYNEQFF. The chain combines TRBV5-6 with TRBJ2-1; D remains unclear. Between the trimmed V and J ends, which lost 3 bases and 4 bases, there was a span of 14 bases. CDR1 is SGHDT and CDR2 is YYEEEE in the germline V gene. This CDR3 comprises 15 residues.

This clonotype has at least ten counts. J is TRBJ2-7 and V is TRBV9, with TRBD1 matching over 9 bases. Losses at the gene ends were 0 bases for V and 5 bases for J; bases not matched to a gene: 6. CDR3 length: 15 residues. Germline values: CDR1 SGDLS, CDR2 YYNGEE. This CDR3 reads CASSVGPDRGDEQYF. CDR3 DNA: TGTGCCAGCAGCGTAGGGCCGGACAGGGGTGACGAGCAGTACTTC.

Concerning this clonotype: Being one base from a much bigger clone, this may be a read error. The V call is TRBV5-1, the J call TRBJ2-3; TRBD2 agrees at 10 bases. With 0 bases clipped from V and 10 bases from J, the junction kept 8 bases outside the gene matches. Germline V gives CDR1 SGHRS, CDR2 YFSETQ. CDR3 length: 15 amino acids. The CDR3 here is CASSLEGLAADAQYF. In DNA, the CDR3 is TGCGCCAGCAGCTTGGAAGGACTAGCGGCTGATGCGCAGTATTTT.

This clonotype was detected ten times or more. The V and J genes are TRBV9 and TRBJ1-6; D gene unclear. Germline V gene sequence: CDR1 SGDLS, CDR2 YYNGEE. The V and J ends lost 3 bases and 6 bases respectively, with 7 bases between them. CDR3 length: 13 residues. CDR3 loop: CASSATSNSPLHF. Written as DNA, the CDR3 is TGTGCCAGCAGCGCAACCAGTAATTCACCCCTCCACTTT.

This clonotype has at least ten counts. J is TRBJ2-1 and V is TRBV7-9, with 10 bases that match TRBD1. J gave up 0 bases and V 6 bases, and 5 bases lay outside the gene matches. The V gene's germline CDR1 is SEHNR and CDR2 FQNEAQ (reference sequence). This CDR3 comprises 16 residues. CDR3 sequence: CASRPRQGASYNEQFF. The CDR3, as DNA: TGTGCCAGCAGACCGAGACAGGGGGCCTCCTACAATGAGCAGTTCTTC.

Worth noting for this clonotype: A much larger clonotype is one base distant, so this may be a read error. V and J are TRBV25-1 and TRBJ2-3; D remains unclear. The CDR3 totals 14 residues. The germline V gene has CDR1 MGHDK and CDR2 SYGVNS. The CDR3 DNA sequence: TGTGCCTGCAGTGAATATAGTCTAGTGGATACGCAGTATTTT. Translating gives CACSEYSLVDTQYF.

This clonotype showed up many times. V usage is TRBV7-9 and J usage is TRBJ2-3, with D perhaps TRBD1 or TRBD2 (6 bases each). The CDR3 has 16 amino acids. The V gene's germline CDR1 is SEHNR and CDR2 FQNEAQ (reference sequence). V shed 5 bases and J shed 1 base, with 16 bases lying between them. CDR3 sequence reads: CASSRVAGEGTDTQYF. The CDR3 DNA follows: TGTGCCAGCAGCAGAGTGGCAGGGGAGGGCACAGATACGCAGTATTTT. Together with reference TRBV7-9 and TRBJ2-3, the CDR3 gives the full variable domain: DTGVSQNPRHKITKRGQNVTFRCDPISEHNRLYWYRQTLGQGPEFLTYFQNEAQLEKSRLLSDRFSAERPKGSFSTLEIQRTEQGDSAMYLCASSRVAGEGTDTQYFGPGTRLTVL.

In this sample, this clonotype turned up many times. This CDR3 reads CASSLRLAGSYNEQFF. DNA for the CDR3: TGTGCCAGCAGTTTAAGACTAGCGGGCTCCTACAATGAGCAGTTCTTC. This chain links TRBV27 with TRBJ2-1; 10 nucleotides match TRBD2. The CDR3 extends over 16 amino acids. V shed 2 bases and J 0 bases; nucleotides not matched to a gene: 1. CDR1 and CDR2 from the germline V gene are MNHEY and SMNVEV (reference sequence).

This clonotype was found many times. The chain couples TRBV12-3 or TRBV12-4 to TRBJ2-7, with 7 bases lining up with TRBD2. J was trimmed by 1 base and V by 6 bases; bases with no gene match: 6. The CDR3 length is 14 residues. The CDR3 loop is CASSPTSVSYEQYF. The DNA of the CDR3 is TGTGCCAGCAGCCCAACTAGCGTGTCCTACGAGCAGTACTTC.

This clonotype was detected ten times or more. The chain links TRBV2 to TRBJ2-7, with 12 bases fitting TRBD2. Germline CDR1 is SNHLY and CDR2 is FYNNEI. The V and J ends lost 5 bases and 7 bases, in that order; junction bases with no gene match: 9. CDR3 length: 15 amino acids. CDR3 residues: CASSPWTSGIGEQYF. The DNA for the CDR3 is TGTGCCAGCAGTCCCTGGACTAGCGGGATTGGGGAGCAGTACTTC.

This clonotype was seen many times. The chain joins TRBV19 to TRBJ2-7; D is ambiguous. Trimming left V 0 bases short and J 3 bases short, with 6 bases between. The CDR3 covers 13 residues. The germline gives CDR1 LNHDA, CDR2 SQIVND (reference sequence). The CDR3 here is CASSIEYGYEQYF. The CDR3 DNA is TGTGCCAGTAGTATAGAGTACGGCTACGAGCAGTACTTC.

The CDR3 reads CASRGLAATDTQYF. In DNA form, the CDR3 reads TGTGCCAGCAGAGGACTAGCGGCCACAGATACGCAGTATTTT. The rearrangement links TRBV3-1 to TRBJ2-3; 10 bases fit TRBD2. V dropped 6 bases and J dropped 2; count of bases not matched to a gene: 2. Germline V lookup: CDR1 LGHDT, CDR2 YNNKEL (reference sequence). The CDR3 runs 14 residues.

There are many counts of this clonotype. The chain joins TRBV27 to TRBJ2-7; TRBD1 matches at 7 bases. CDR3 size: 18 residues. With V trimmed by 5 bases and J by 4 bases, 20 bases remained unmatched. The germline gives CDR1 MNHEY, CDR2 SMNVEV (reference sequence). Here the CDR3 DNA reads TGTGCCAGCAGTCCCCATCCAGGATTCACTATGACAGGGTACGAGCAGTACTTC. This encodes CASSPHPGFTMTGYEQYF.

The CDR3 sequence is CASSTGATSYEQYF. As DNA, the CDR3 is TGTGCCAGCAGTACAGGGGCGACTTCCTACGAGCAGTACTTC. The V gene is TRBV28, the J gene TRBJ2-7; 7 nucleotides agree with TRBD1. Trimming at V came to 5 bases and at J to 1 base, leaving 5 bases not matched to a gene. The germline gives CDR1 MDHEN, CDR2 SYDVKM. CDR3 size: 14 residues.

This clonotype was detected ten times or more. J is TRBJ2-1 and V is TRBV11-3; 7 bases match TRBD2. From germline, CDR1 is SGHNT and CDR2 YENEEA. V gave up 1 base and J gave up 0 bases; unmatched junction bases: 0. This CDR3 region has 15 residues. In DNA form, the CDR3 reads TGTGCCAGCAGCTTAGGGACTAGCTCCTACAATGAGCAGTTCTTC. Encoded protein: CASSLGTSSYNEQFF.

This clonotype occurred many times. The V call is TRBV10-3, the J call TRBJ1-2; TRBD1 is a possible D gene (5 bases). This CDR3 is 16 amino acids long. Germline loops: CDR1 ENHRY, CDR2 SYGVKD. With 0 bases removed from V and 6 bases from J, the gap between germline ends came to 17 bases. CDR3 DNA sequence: TGTGCCATCAGTGAGTCTCTTGGGGGGGTACGGCATGGCTACACCTTC. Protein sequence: CAISESLGGVRHGYTF.

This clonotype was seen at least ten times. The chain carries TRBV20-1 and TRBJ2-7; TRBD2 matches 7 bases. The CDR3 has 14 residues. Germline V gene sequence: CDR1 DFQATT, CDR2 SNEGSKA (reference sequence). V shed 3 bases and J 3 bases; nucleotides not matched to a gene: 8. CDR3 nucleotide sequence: TGCAGTGCTAGGAACGAGCGGGGTCTCTACGAGCAGTACTTC. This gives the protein CSARNERGLYEQYF.

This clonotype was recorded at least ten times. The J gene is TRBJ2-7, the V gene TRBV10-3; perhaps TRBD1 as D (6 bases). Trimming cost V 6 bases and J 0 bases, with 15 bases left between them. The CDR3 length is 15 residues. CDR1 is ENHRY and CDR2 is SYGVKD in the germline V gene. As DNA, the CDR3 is TGTGCCATCAGCGAGGGAAACAGGGCCTCCTACGAGCAGTACTTC. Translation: CAISEGNRASYEQYF.

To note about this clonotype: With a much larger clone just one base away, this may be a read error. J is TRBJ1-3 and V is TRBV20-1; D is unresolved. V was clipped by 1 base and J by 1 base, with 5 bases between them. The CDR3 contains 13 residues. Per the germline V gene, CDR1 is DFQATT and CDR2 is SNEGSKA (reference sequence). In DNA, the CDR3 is TGCAGTGCTAGAGCGGGGTCTGGAAACACCATATATTTT. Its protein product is CSARAGSGNTIYF.

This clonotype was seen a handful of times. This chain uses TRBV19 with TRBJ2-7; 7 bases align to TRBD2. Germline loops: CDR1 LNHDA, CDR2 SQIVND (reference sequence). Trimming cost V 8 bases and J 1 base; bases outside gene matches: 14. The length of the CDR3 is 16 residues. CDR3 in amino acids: CASPDTPGRESYEQYF. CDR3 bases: TGTGCCAGTCCAGACACCCCGGGGCGGGAGTCCTACGAGCAGTACTTC.

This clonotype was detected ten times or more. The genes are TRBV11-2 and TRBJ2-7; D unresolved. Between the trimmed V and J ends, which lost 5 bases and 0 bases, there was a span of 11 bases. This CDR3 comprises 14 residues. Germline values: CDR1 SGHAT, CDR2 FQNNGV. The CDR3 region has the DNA TGTGCCAGCAGCGCCTCTAGGAGCTCCTACGAGCAGTACTTC. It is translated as CASSASRSSYEQYF.

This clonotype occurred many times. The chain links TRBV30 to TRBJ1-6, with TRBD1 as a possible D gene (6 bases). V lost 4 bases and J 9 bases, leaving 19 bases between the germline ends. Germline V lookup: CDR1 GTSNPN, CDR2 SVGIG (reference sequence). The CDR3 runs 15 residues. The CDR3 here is CAWTIQGLRGSPLHF. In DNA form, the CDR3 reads TGTGCCTGGACCATACAGGGTCTGAGAGGTTCACCCCTCCACTTT.

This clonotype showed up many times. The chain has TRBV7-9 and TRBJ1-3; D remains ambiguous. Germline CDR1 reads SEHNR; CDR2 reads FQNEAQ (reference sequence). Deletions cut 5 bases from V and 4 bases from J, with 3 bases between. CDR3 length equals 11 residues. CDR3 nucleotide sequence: TGTGCCAGCAGCAACGGAAACACCATATATTTT. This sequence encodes CASSNGNTIYF.

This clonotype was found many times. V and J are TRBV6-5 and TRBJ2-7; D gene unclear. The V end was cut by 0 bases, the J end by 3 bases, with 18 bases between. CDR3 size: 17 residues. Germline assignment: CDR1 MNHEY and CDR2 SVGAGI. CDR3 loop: CASSYSYPGSRLYEQYF. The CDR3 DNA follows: TGTGCCAGCAGTTACTCGTATCCGGGCAGTCGACTCTACGAGCAGTACTTC.

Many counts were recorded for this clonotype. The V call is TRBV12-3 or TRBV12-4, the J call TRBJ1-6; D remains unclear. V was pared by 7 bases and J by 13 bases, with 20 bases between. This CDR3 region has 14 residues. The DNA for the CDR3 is TGTGCCAGCACTCACCGGGAGGCCGGTTTCCCCCTCCACTTT. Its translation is CASTHREAGFPLHF.

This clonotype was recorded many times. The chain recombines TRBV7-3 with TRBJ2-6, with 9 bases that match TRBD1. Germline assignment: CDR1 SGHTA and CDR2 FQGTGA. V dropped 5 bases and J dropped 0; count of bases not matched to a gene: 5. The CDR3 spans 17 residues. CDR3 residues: CASSRDRVPSGANVLTF. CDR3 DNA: TGTGCCAGCAGCCGGGACAGGGTGCCCTCTGGGGCCAACGTCCTGACTTTC.

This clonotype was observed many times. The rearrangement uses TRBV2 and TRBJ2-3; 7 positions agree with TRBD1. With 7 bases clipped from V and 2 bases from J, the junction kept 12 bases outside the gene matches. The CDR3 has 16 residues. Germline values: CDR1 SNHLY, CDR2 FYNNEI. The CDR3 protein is CASTQGQSIFTDTQYF. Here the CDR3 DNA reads TGTGCCAGCACCCAGGGACAGAGCATATTCACAGATACGCAGTATTTT.

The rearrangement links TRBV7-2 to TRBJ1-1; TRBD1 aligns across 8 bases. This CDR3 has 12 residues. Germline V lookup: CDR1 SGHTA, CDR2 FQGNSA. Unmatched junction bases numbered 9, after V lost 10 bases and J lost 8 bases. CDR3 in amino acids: CATSDRTGEAFF. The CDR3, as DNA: TGTGCCACCAGTGACCGGACAGGGGAAGCTTTCTTT. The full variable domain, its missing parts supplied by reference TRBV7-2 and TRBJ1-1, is GAGVSQSPSNKVTEKGKDVELRCDPISGHTALYWYRQSLGQGLEFLIYFQGNSAPDKSGLPSDRFSAERTGGSVSTLTIQRTQQEDSAVYLCATSDRTGEAFFGQGTRLTVV.

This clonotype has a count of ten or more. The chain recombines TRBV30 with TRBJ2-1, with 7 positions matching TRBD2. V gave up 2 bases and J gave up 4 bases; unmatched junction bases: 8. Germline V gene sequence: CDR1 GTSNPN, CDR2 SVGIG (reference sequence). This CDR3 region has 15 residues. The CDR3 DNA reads TGTGCCTGGAGTCCCCGGACTAGGAGTTACAATGAGCAGTTCTTC. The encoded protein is CAWSPRTRSYNEQFF.

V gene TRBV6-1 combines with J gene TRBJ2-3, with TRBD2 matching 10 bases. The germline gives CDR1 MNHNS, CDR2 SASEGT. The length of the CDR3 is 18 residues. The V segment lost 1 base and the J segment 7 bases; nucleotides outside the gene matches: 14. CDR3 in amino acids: CASSEEGRGAGGRYTQYF. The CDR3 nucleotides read TGTGCCAGCAGTGAAGAGGGGAGGGGAGCGGGAGGGCGATATACGCAGTATTTT.

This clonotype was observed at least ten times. This CDR3 is CSANSEADTQYF. The CDR3 DNA sequence: TGCAGTGCTAACTCCGAGGCCGACACGCAGTATTTT. The rearrangement links TRBV20-1 to TRBJ2-3; no definite D call. Trimming pared 4 bases from V and 9 bases from J, leaving 14 bases between. Per germline, CDR1 DFQATT and CDR2 SNEGSKA (reference sequence). The CDR3 extends over 12 amino acids.